Below, 24 T cell receptor beta chains from the same sample are listed, as sequenced in a study of blood T cell repertoires in COVID-19. The table came from immunoSEQ multiplex PCR; TCRdb's copy has only in-frame clones and leaves some out. Of 250,000 to 350,000 clones listed, approximately 90% are singletons. Sequenced sample: PBMCs or T cells enriched from blood (not recorded which). The origin of the receptors is a woman in her forties or fifties who had recovered from COVID-19.

The chain is built from TRBV27 and TRBJ1-2; no reliable D call. The CDR3 is made up of 14 amino acids. Trimming took 2 bases from V and 0 from J, leaving 7 bases between them. Germline loops: CDR1 MNHEY, CDR2 SMNVEV (reference sequence). CDR3 sequence: CASSLGGPNYGYTF. In nucleotides, the CDR3 is TGTGCCAGCAGTTTAGGAGGGCCTAACTATGGCTACACCTTC.

This rearrangement joins TRBV18 to TRBJ1-1; no reliable D call. V lost 0 bases and J lost 1, with 6 bases in between. The germline V gene has CDR1 KGHSH and CDR2 LQKENI. This CDR3 contains 14 residues. CDR3 coding DNA: TGTGCCAGCTCACCACCCGCGGCGAACACTGAAGCTTTCTTT. Translating gives CASSPPAANTEAFF.

This clone was detected once. The identical CDR3 is also encoded by other nucleotide sequences in the sample. This chain uses TRBV5-1 with TRBJ2-3, with D maybe TRBD2 (5 bases). The CDR3 runs to 16 residues. V was pared by 0 bases and J by 0 bases, with 11 bases between. The germline gives CDR1 SGHRS, CDR2 YFSETQ. CDR3 sequence (DNA): TGCGCCAGCAGCTTGGAAGGGAGAACTAGCACAGATACGCAGTATTTT. This encodes CASSLEGRTSTDTQYF.

The gene calls are TRBV28 and TRBJ1-5, with TRBD1 matching over 8 bases. Trimming removed 6 bases from V and 6 bases from J; junction bases left unmatched: 7. The CDR3 consists of 14 residues. CDR1 MDHEN and CDR2 SYDVKM come from the germline V gene. The CDR3 region is CASRIGQGGQPQHF. Here the CDR3 DNA reads TGTGCCAGCAGGATCGGACAGGGCGGTCAGCCCCAGCATTTT.

J is TRBJ2-3 and V is TRBV5-1, with 7 positions matching TRBD1. This CDR3 spans 14 amino acids. Germline V gene sequence: CDR1 SGHRS, CDR2 YFSETQ. With V trimmed by 0 bases and J by 5 bases, 3 bases remained unmatched. CDR3 residues: CASSLGQGGDTQYF. CDR3 DNA: TGCGCCAGCAGCTTGGGACAGGGTGGAGATACGCAGTATTTT. Drawing the rest from reference TRBV5-1 and TRBJ2-3, the complete variable domain is KAGVTQTPRYLIKTRGQQVTLSCSPISGHRSVSWYQQTPGQGLQFLFEYFSETQRNKGNFPGRFSGRQFSNSRSEMNVSTLELGDSALYLCASSLGQGGDTQYFGPGTRLTVL.

The chain is built from TRBV11-1 and TRBJ1-5, with D uncertain. The CDR3 has 13 residues. V shed 5 bases and J shed 2 bases, with 7 bases lying between them. Germline CDR1 SGHAT, CDR2 FQDESV (reference sequence). CDR3 bases: TGTGCCAGCAGCGCCGCGGGCAATCAGCCCCAGCATTTT. Translating it yields CASSAAGNQPQHF. Drawing the rest from reference TRBV11-1 and TRBJ1-5, the complete variable domain is EAEVAQSPRYKITEKSQAVAFWCDPISGHATLYWYRQILGQGPELLVQFQDESVVDDSQLPKDRFSAERLKGVDSTLKIQPAELGDSAMYLCASSAAGNQPQHFGDGTRLSIL.

The rearrangement joins TRBV5-1 to TRBJ1-3, with D tentatively TRBD1 (5 bases). Germline values: CDR1 SGHRS, CDR2 YFSETQ. The CDR3 has 17 residues. With 4 bases removed from V and 0 bases from J, the gap between germline ends came to 17 bases. In DNA, the CDR3 is TGCGCCAGCAGCCGCACGGACATTCCCTCCTCTGGAAACACCATATATTTT. It codes for CASSRTDIPSSGNTIYF. The full variable domain, rest sourced from reference TRBV5-1 and TRBJ1-3, is KAGVTQTPRYLIKTRGQQVTLSCSPISGHRSVSWYQQTPGQGLQFLFEYFSETQRNKGNFPGRFSGRQFSNSRSEMNVSTLELGDSALYLCASSRTDIPSSGNTIYFGEGSWLTVV.

V is TRBV4-2 and J is TRBJ2-1; 10 bases agree with TRBD2. With 0 bases clipped from V and 7 bases from J, the junction kept 9 bases outside the gene matches. CDR3 length: 17 residues. CDR1 is LGHNA, CDR2 YNFKEQ, per germline. CDR3 amino acids: CASSQDGAGGPLNEQFF. In nucleotides, the CDR3 is TGTGCCAGCAGCCAAGATGGAGCGGGAGGGCCCCTGAATGAGCAGTTCTTC.

The chain uses TRBV3-1 (or the pseudogene TRBV3-2) and TRBJ1-1; D is possibly TRBD1 (6 bases). V shed 3 bases and J shed 7 bases, with 12 bases lying between them. This CDR3 contains 13 residues. The germline V gene has CDR1 LGHDT and CDR2 YNNKEL (reference sequence). The CDR3 sequence: CASSHGTQYEAFF. The CDR3 coding sequence is TGTGCCAGCAGCCACGGGACACAATATGAAGCTTTCTTT.

The rearrangement links TRBV11-2 to TRBJ2-7; 12 positions agree with TRBD2. J was trimmed by 3 bases and V by 0 bases; bases with no gene match: 9. CDR3 length equals 18 residues. CDR1 is SGHAT and CDR2 is FQNNGV in the germline V gene. CDR3 coding DNA: TGTGCCAGCAGCTTAGACGGGGGTACTAGCGGGAGGTTCTACGAGCAGTACTTC. Protein sequence: CASSLDGGTSGRFYEQYF.

The V call is TRBV11-1, the J call TRBJ1-1; TRBD1 is a possible D gene (5 bases). Germline-derived CDR1 and CDR2 are SGHAT and FQDESV (reference sequence). The CDR3 runs 13 residues. Trimming took 5 bases from V and 1 from J, leaving 8 bases between them. CDR3 sequence: CASSVDRNTEAFF. CDR3 DNA sequence: TGTGCCAGCAGCGTCGACAGGAACACTGAAGCTTTCTTT.

The chain combines TRBV9 with TRBJ2-1, with TRBD2 matching over 7 bases. Germline lookup yields CDR1 SGDLS and CDR2 YYNGEE. This CDR3 is built from 15 residues. Losses at the gene ends were 0 bases for V and 7 bases for J; bases not matched to a gene: 7. The CDR3 loop reads CASSVVAGELNEQFF. The CDR3, as DNA: TGTGCCAGCAGCGTAGTGGCGGGAGAGTTGAATGAGCAGTTCTTC.

This rearrangement joins TRBV3-1 (or the pseudogene TRBV3-2) to TRBJ2-1; 11 bases map to TRBD2. With V trimmed by 3 bases and J by 5 bases, 6 bases remained unmatched. This CDR3 has 16 amino acids. Germline V gives CDR1 LGHDT, CDR2 YNNKEL (reference sequence). The CDR3 DNA reads as TGTGCCAGCAGCCACGAGGGGACTAGCGGCAACAATGAGCAGTTCTTC. This sequence encodes CASSHEGTSGNNEQFF.

DNA for the CDR3: TGTGCCAGCAGCATACAACCAGGGTCTGGAAACACCATATATTTT. It codes for CASSIQPGSGNTIYF. The chain links TRBV5-5 to TRBJ1-3, with D perhaps TRBD1 (5 bases). The CDR3 loop spans 15 amino acids. Germline V gene data show CDR1 as SGHKS and CDR2 as YYEKEE (reference sequence). V was shortened by 4 bases and J by 1 base, with 12 bases between the two germline ends.

This clone has a handful of counts. The genes are TRBV5-1 and TRBJ1-1, with 8 bases identical to TRBD1. V lost 0 bases to trimming and J lost 0 bases; unmatched junction nucleotides: 4. CDR1 SGHRS and CDR2 YFSETQ come from the germline V gene. This CDR3 spans 16 amino acids. The CDR3 sequence: CASSLEQGAVNTEAFF. The CDR3 DNA reads as TGCGCCAGCAGCTTGGAGCAGGGGGCTGTGAACACTGAAGCTTTCTTT.

The chain joins TRBV19 to TRBJ1-2, with 7 bases fitting TRBD1. This CDR3 has 13 amino acids. CDR1 is LNHDA and CDR2 is SQIVND in the germline V gene (reference sequence). V dropped 2 bases and J dropped 6; count of bases not matched to a gene: 3. The CDR3 loop is CASSISGTDGYTF. Here the CDR3 DNA reads TGTGCCAGTAGTATATCGGGGACAGATGGCTACACCTTC.

J is TRBJ1-2 and V is TRBV27; TRBD1 is a possible D gene (6 bases). This CDR3 region has 15 residues. The germline CDR1 and CDR2 sequences are MNHEY and SMNVEV (reference sequence). The V and J ends lost 5 bases and 4 bases respectively, with 17 bases between them. CDR3 in DNA: TGTGCCAGCAGTACCACAGGGTCCTCTGGCTATGGCTACACCTTC. Translated, it gives CASSTTGSSGYGYTF.

The chain joins TRBV11-2 to TRBJ2-3; 10 nucleotides line up with TRBD2. Per germline, CDR1 SGHAT and CDR2 FQNNGV. J gave up 7 bases and V 5 bases, and 18 bases lay outside the gene matches. The CDR3 spans 18 residues. As DNA, the CDR3 is TGTGCCAGCAGCCCCGTTAGTGGCACTAGCGGGATCGTCTATACGCAGTATTTT. As protein: CASSPVSGTSGIVYTQYF. Looking up the rest from reference TRBV11-2 and TRBJ2-3 gives the full variable domain: EAGVAQSPRYKIIEKRQSVAFWCNPISGHATLYWYQQILGQGPKLLIQFQNNGVVDDSQLPKDRFSAERLKGVDSTLKIQPAKLEDSAVYLCASSPVSGTSGIVYTQYFGPGTRLTVL.

V usage is TRBV2 and J usage is TRBJ2-3, with 7 bases lining up with TRBD1. The CDR3 totals 16 residues. Looked up from germline, CDR1 is SNHLY and CDR2 is FYNNEI. V lost 6 bases and J lost 0; bases outside the gene matches: 9. The CDR3 DNA follows: TGTGCCAGCAGGACGTGGAAGGGACAGAGCACAGATACGCAGTATTTT. Translated: CASRTWKGQSTDTQYF.

This chain connects TRBV11-2 to TRBJ1-3; a weak D match, TRBD1 (5 bases). CDR3 length equals 15 residues. Germline V gene sequence: CDR1 SGHAT, CDR2 FQNNGV. Trimming took off 0 bases at V and 4 bases at J, with 10 bases between the two ends. The CDR3 sequence is CASSLDRAGGNTIYF. As DNA, the CDR3 is TGTGCCAGCAGCTTAGATCGGGCAGGGGGAAACACCATATATTTT.

The chain links TRBV5-5 to TRBJ2-3; 9 bases agree with TRBD1. The CDR3 sequence is 15 residues long. The V segment lost 4 bases and the J segment 3 bases; nucleotides outside the gene matches: 6. Looked up from germline, CDR1 is SGHKS and CDR2 is YYEKEE (reference sequence). CDR3 sequence: CASSADRGKTDTQYF. The DNA of the CDR3 is TGTGCCAGCAGCGCCGACAGGGGGAAAACAGATACGCAGTATTTT.

The rearrangement uses TRBV28 and TRBJ2-2; the match to TRBD1 covers 7 bases. This CDR3 contains 16 residues. The junction had 13 bases not matched to a gene; V was cut back by 6 bases and J by 6 bases. Germline V CDR1 and CDR2: MDHEN, SYDVKM. Here the CDR3 DNA reads TGTGCCAGCAGAGGGGGCCGGAGTAGCGAGGCCGGGGAGCTGTTTTTT. Protein: CASRGGRSSEAGELFF.

The V and J genes are TRBV15 and TRBJ2-7; tentatively, D is TRBD1 (5 bases). The CDR3 loop spans 15 amino acids. The V end lost 5 bases, the J end lost 3 bases, and 17 bases lay between the germline ends. CDR1 and CDR2 (germline): LNHNV, YYDKDF (reference sequence). CDR3: CATSLERGPFYEQYF. DNA of the CDR3: TGTGCCACCAGCCTCGAAAGGGGTCCCTTCTACGAGCAGTACTTC. The entire variable domain, with the rest obtained from reference TRBV15 and TRBJ2-7, is as follows: DAMVIQNPRYQVTQFGKPVTLSCSQTLNHNVMYWYQQKSSQAPKLLFHYYDKDFNNEADTPDNFQSRRPNTSFCFLDIRSPGLGDTAMYLCATSLERGPFYEQYFGPGTRLTVT.

The chain combines TRBV4-2 with TRBJ2-7, with 9 bases that match TRBD2. The CDR3 spans 15 residues. The germline V gene encodes CDR1 LGHNA and CDR2 YNFKEQ. With V trimmed by 1 base and J by 3 bases, 4 bases remained unmatched. CDR3 loop: CASSQVSTSGYEQYF. The CDR3 coding sequence is TGTGCCAGCAGCCAAGTCTCGACTAGCGGCTACGAGCAGTACTTC.